The 17 T cell receptor beta chains presented below share a single source sample, sequenced in a study of blood T cell repertoires in COVID-19. Clones were read by immunoSEQ multiplex PCR, and TCRdb kept only the in-frame ones, dropping some. This repertoire shows about 73,000 clones, 83% found once; its top ten account for less than 8%. The material sequenced was peripheral blood. The source of these receptors is a woman aged 60 to 75 with acute or convalescent COVID-19.

The chain employs TRBV5-1 and TRBJ2-3; TRBD2 matches 12 bases. Trimming removed 4 bases from V and 1 base from J; junction bases left unmatched: 4. Per germline, CDR1 SGHRS and CDR2 YFSETQ. The CDR3 contains 16 residues. The CDR3 DNA reads TGCGCCAGCAGCGGCAGACTAGCGGGGGGCACAGATACGCAGTATTTT. Protein product: CASSGRLAGGTDTQYF.

The chain uses TRBV19 and TRBJ1-6; D is uncertain. V was shortened by 3 bases and J by 5 bases, with 11 bases between the two germline ends. CDR1 LNHDA and CDR2 SQIVND come from the germline V gene (reference sequence). This CDR3 is 15 amino acids long. CDR3 region: CASSMTAGHNSPLHF. In DNA, the CDR3 is TGTGCCAGTAGTATGACGGCAGGTCATAATTCACCCCTCCACTTT.

The chain is built from TRBV7-6 and TRBJ1-1; no reliable D call. V was shortened by 4 bases and J by 7 bases, with 19 bases between the two germline ends. CDR3 size: 15 residues. Germline loops: CDR1 SGHVS, CDR2 FNYEAQ. CDR3 loop: CASSSIRPGEGEAFF. The CDR3 DNA sequence: TGTGCCAGCAGCTCAATACGTCCCGGGGAGGGTGAAGCTTTCTTT.

In its sample, this clone was seen once. The J gene is TRBJ2-3, the V gene TRBV7-3, with D possibly matching TRBD2 (5 bases). This CDR3 region has 13 residues. Trimming stripped 0 bases from V and 8 bases from J, with 9 bases between. Germline CDR1 reads SGHTA; CDR2 reads FQGTGA. In DNA form, the CDR3 reads TGTGCCAGCAGCTTAACGTGGGAGACTACGCAGTATTTT. This gives the protein CASSLTWETTQYF.

This clone was detected only once. This chain links TRBV6-5 with TRBJ1-6; TRBD1 matches at 7 bases. The V gene's germline CDR1 is MNHEY and CDR2 SVGAGI. V shed 6 bases, J shed 7 bases, and the junction held 6 bases outside the gene matches. The CDR3 consists of 14 residues. The CDR3 sequence is CASSLTGENSPLHF. DNA of the CDR3: TGTGCCAGCAGCCTCACAGGGGAGAATTCACCCCTCCACTTT.

The genes are TRBV15 and TRBJ1-3; D uncertain. Germline CDR1 and CDR2: LNHNV and YYDKDF (reference sequence). The CDR3 loop spans 15 amino acids. V was clipped by 0 bases and J by 2 bases, with 8 bases between them. Here the CDR3 reads CATSRDGRAGNTIYF. The CDR3 DNA follows: TGTGCCACCAGCAGAGATGGGAGGGCTGGAAACACCATATATTTT.

V and J are TRBV6-6 and TRBJ1-1; possible D gene TRBD1, 6 bases. Germline V gene sequence: CDR1 MNHNY, CDR2 SVGAGI (reference sequence). V was pared by 2 bases and J by 1 base, with 14 bases between. The CDR3 runs 16 residues. CDR3 loop: CASSYPQGGGNTEAFF. Here the CDR3 DNA reads TGTGCCAGCAGTTACCCCCAGGGAGGGGGGAACACTGAAGCTTTCTTT.

This clone has a single count. The J gene is TRBJ1-2, the V gene TRBV5-6, with a tentative D call TRBD1 (5 bases). V gave up 0 bases and J gave up 4 bases, with 16 bases separating them. Germline CDR1 SGHDT, CDR2 YYEEEE. The CDR3 has 16 amino acids. In nucleotides, the CDR3 is TGTGCCAGCAGCTTGGATGGTCGACAGTTAAGCTATGGCTACACCTTC. This encodes CASSLDGRQLSYGYTF.

The gene calls are TRBV6-5 and TRBJ1-2; 9 bases fit TRBD1. CDR1 and CDR2 (germline): MNHEY, SVGAGI. This CDR3 region has 14 residues. V shed 7 bases, J shed 2 bases, and the junction held 5 bases outside the gene matches. CDR3 nucleotides: TGTGCCAGCATTCCGACAGGGGGGAACTATGGCTACACCTTC. As protein: CASIPTGGNYGYTF.

This rearrangement joins TRBV29-1 to TRBJ1-4; 8 positions agree with TRBD1. V was pared by 4 bases and J by 8 bases, with 9 bases of the junction left unmatched. This CDR3 spans 14 amino acids. Germline assignment: CDR1 SQVTM and CDR2 ANQGSEA. The CDR3 is CSVVDQGAGEKLFF. The CDR3 coding sequence is TGCAGCGTTGTCGACCAGGGGGCGGGGGAAAAACTGTTTTTT. Combining the CDR3 with reference TRBV29-1 and TRBJ1-4 gives the whole variable domain SAVISQKPSRDICQRGTSLTIQCQVDSQVTMMFWYRQQPGQSLTLIATANQGSEATYESGFVIDKFPISRPNLTFSTLTVSNMSPEDSSIYLCSVVDQGAGEKLFFGSGTQLSVL.

The chain carries TRBV6-5 and TRBJ1-1, with D tentatively TRBD1 (5 bases). Trimming stripped 2 bases from V and 1 base from J, with 11 bases between. The CDR3 runs to 15 residues. Germline CDR1 reads MNHEY; CDR2 reads SVGAGI. The DNA for the CDR3 is TGTGCCAGCAGTTACAGGGACTTGGGGAACACTGAAGCTTTCTTT. This encodes CASSYRDLGNTEAFF.

J is TRBJ1-2 and V is TRBV5-5; D perhaps matches TRBD1 (5 bases). Germline V gene sequence: CDR1 SGHKS, CDR2 YYEKEE (reference sequence). CDR3 length: 15 amino acids. Trimming cost V 2 bases and J 3 bases, with 14 bases left between them. CDR3 amino acids: CASSFGASGDYGYTF. The CDR3 DNA sequence: TGTGCCAGCAGCTTCGGCGCCTCGGGGGACTATGGCTACACCTTC.

The CDR3 region is CASSAGQGTEAFF. CDR3 sequence (DNA): TGTGCCAGCAGCGCCGGACAGGGCACTGAAGCTTTCTTT. The chain combines TRBV9 with TRBJ1-1; 8 bases line up with TRBD1. Germline trimming cut 3 bases from V and 4 bases from J; bases unmatched to any gene: 2. The CDR3 length is 13 residues. Germline V gene lookup returns CDR1 SGDLS and CDR2 YYNGEE.

The chain uses TRBV19 and TRBJ1-2; the D gene is possibly TRBD1 (5 bases). Trimming took off 3 bases at V and 5 bases at J, with 28 bases between the two ends. Germline-derived CDR1 and CDR2 are LNHDA and SQIVND (reference sequence). The length of the CDR3 is 19 residues. The CDR3 DNA sequence: TGTGCCAGTAGTATGCGTTCGACAGTTACTTCGTCCGGGTTGTATGGCTACACCTTC. This translates into CASSMRSTVTSSGLYGYTF.

This clone has more than one count but fewer than ten. The chain joins TRBV14 to TRBJ2-1; TRBD2 aligns across 7 bases. CDR3 size: 13 residues. The ends lost 1 base at V and 6 bases at J; junction bases unmatched: 0. Germline V gives CDR1 SGHDN, CDR2 FVKESK. This CDR3 reads CASSQGTSNEQFF. Here the CDR3 DNA reads TGTGCCAGCAGCCAAGGGACTAGCAATGAGCAGTTCTTC.

With regard to this clone: Other nucleotide sequences in the sample specify the same CDR3. This chain links TRBV12-3 or TRBV12-4 with TRBJ1-3; D is unclear. The CDR3 extends over 13 amino acids. The V end lost 6 bases, the J end lost 0 bases, and 6 bases lay between the germline ends. The CDR3 spells CASSVNSGNTIYF. CDR3 sequence (DNA): TGTGCCAGCAGCGTTAACTCTGGAAACACCATATATTTT.

J is TRBJ2-1 and V is TRBV11-2; 10 bases align to TRBD2. Germline V gene sequence: CDR1 SGHAT, CDR2 FQNNGV. The CDR3 is 15 amino acids. V lost 1 base, J lost 8 bases, and 5 bases stayed unmatched. The CDR3 DNA is TGTGCCAGCAGCTTAGTAAGCGGGGGGGGCCATGAGCAGTTCTTC. It yields the protein CASSLVSGGGHEQFF.